These 29 T cell receptor beta chains share one sample of origin, sequenced in a study of post-analysis software for immune sequencing data. For these TCRs, the target antigens are not known. Tagging with unique molecular identifiers was a feature of the TCR beta cDNA libraries. TCRdb re-analysed the PCR reads in MiXCR, keeping a single row per CDR3 protein. The sample has about 500,000 distinct CDR3 sequences, less than 45% seen once. General study results and limits: Among four to six TRBV segments more frequent in patients than controls were TRBV5-6, TRBV5-1 and TRBV20-1.

Input material: blood. These receptors originate from a girl aged 5-17 years with multiple sclerosis.

The rearrangement links TRBV7-3 to TRBJ2-1; 7 nucleotides align to TRBD2. The V gene's germline CDR1 is SGHTA and CDR2 FQGTGA. This CDR3 has 17 residues. After removal of 5 bases from V and 0 bases from J, the junction contained 10 bases not matched to a gene. The chain's CDR3 is CASSPSGVISSYNEQFF. The CDR3 DNA reads as TGTGCCAGCAGCCCCAGCGGGGTAATTAGCTCCTACAATGAGCAGTTCTTC.

This rearrangement joins TRBV20-1 to TRBJ2-6; D gene unclear. CDR1 DFQATT and CDR2 SNEGSKA come from the germline V gene (reference sequence). CDR3 length equals 13 residues. Trimming cost V 3 bases and J 1 base, with 4 bases left between them. The CDR3 nucleotides are TGCAGTGCTAGCGTTTCTGGGGCCAACGTCCTGACTTTC. Translating gives CSASVSGANVLTF.

The chain has TRBV29-1 and TRBJ1-1, with D unclear. The CDR3 loop spans 16 amino acids. V was shortened by 6 bases and J by 1 base, with 21 bases between the two germline ends. Germline V gene lookup returns CDR1 SQVTM and CDR2 ANQGSEA. The CDR3 here is CSVQTYEDGENTEAFF. In DNA form, the CDR3 reads TGCAGCGTCCAAACTTATGAGGACGGGGAGAACACTGAAGCTTTCTTT. Full variable domain (missing parts from reference TRBV29-1 and TRBJ1-1): SAVISQKPSRDICQRGTSLTIQCQVDSQVTMMFWYRQQPGQSLTLIATANQGSEATYESGFVIDKFPISRPNLTFSTLTVSNMSPEDSSIYLCSVQTYEDGENTEAFFGQGTRLTVV.

CDR3 DNA sequence: TGTGCCAGCAGTTACGCGGACGGAACAATGAACACTGAAGCTTTCTTT. It codes for CASSYADGTMNTEAFF. V usage is TRBV6-2 or TRBV6-3 and J usage is TRBJ1-1, with unresolved D. V was pared by 2 bases and J by 0 bases, with 13 bases between. The CDR3 runs 16 residues. Germline V lookup: CDR1 MNHEY, CDR2 SVGEGT.

This clonotype was observed a few times. An end of the junction differs from the germline gene, which may be a read error. This chain joins TRBV10-2 and TRBJ2-7; D may be TRBD2 (5 bases). CDR1 and CDR2 (germline): WSHSY, SAAADI. The CDR3 loop spans 13 amino acids. CDR3 region: CASSERVSYEQYF. CDR3 DNA: TGCGCTAGCAGTGAGAGGGTCAGCTACGAGCAGTACTTC.

This clonotype has only a few counts. The gene calls are TRBV3-1 and TRBJ2-1, with D perhaps matching TRBD2 (6 bases). Between the trimmed V and J ends, which lost 4 bases and 4 bases, there was a span of 17 bases. This CDR3 is built from 16 residues. The germline V gene encodes CDR1 LGHDT and CDR2 YNNKEL (reference sequence). CDR3 amino acids: CASSPRDWRGYNEQFF. As DNA, the CDR3 is TGTGCCAGCAGCCCCCGGGACTGGCGGGGTTACAATGAGCAGTTCTTC.

This clonotype was seen only once. The chain couples TRBV20-1 to TRBJ1-5; D remains ambiguous. Germline values: CDR1 DFQATT, CDR2 SNEGSKA (reference sequence). V was pared by 6 bases and J by 5 bases, with 20 bases between. CDR3 length: 15 residues. In nucleotides, the CDR3 is TGCAGTGCCCCCAGTAGGAGGGAGGCGTATCAGCCCCAGCATTTT. Its translation: CSAPSRREAYQPQHF.

This clonotype was counted a few times. The CDR3 spells CASSQEGPRGETQYF. The DNA for the CDR3 is TGCGCCAGCAGCCAAGAGGGTCCCCGAGGGGAGACCCAGTACTTC. This chain joins TRBV4-1 and TRBJ2-5; D perhaps matches TRBD2 (5 bases). V gave up 0 bases and J gave up 5 bases, with 13 bases separating them. Looked up from germline, CDR1 is MGHRA and CDR2 is YSYEKL. The CDR3 runs to 15 residues.

The chain is built from TRBV15 and TRBJ2-1; 7 bases agree with TRBD2. The germline gives CDR1 LNHNV, CDR2 YYDKDF (reference sequence). The CDR3 covers 15 residues. Losses at the gene ends were 4 bases for V and 3 bases for J; bases not matched to a gene: 6. The CDR3 coding sequence is TGTGCCACCAGCACAGCCGGGACTAACTACAATGAGCAGTTCTTC. It codes for CATSTAGTNYNEQFF. Based on the CDR3 plus reference TRBV15 and TRBJ2-1, the full variable domain is DAMVIQNPRYQVTQFGKPVTLSCSQTLNHNVMYWYQQKSSQAPKLLFHYYDKDFNNEADTPDNFQSRRPNTSFCFLDIRSPGLGDTAMYLCATSTAGTNYNEQFFGPGTRLTVL.

The CDR3 DNA reads as TGTGCCAGCAGCCAAGCCTACAGGGATACCTATGGCTACACCTTC. Protein sequence: CASSQAYRDTYGYTF. V usage is TRBV3-1 and J usage is TRBJ1-2, with D perhaps matching TRBD1 (6 bases). CDR3 length: 15 residues. The germline V gene encodes CDR1 LGHDT and CDR2 YNNKEL (reference sequence). The V and J ends lost 1 base and 4 bases respectively, with 13 bases between them.

The V and J genes are TRBV29-1 and TRBJ2-1, with TRBD1 as a possible D gene (6 bases). Trimming removed 7 bases at V and 10 bases at J, with 11 bases between. Germline CDR1 reads SQVTM; CDR2 reads ANQGSEA. The CDR3 runs 10 residues. This chain's CDR3 is CSASDREQFF. CDR3 DNA sequence: TGCAGCGCCTCCGACAGGGAGCAGTTCTTC.

Comments on this clonotype: Without the conserved terminal phenylalanine or tryptophan, this CDR3 likely stems from a read error. The rearrangement joins TRBV12-3 or TRBV12-4 to TRBJ2-5; D is ambiguous. The CDR3 totals 14 residues. V lost 5 bases, J lost 2 bases, and 12 bases lay in between. The CDR3 region is CASSPEQSQETQYC. In nucleotides, the CDR3 is TGTGCCAGCAGTCCAGAGCAGAGTCAAGAGACCCAGTACTGC.

The chain combines TRBV5-1 with TRBJ2-2; D might be TRBD1 (5 bases). This CDR3 is built from 16 residues. The V gene's germline CDR1 is SGHRS and CDR2 YFSETQ. Trimming took 0 bases from V and 1 from J, leaving 10 bases between them. CDR3 bases: TGCGCCAGCAGCTTGGACACAGGCCGGAACACCGGGGAGCTGTTTTTT. Its translation is CASSLDTGRNTGELFF.

Only a few counts were recorded for this clonotype. The chain is built from TRBV19 and TRBJ2-3, with D maybe TRBD2 (5 bases). Trimming removed 6 bases at V and 2 bases at J, with 12 bases between. This CDR3 contains 14 residues. Germline V gene sequence: CDR1 LNHDA, CDR2 SQIVND (reference sequence). The CDR3 coding sequence is TGTGCCAGTAGAGCTAGCAGACCCACAGATACGCAGTATTTT. Protein sequence: CASRASRPTDTQYF.

J is TRBJ2-5 and V is TRBV7-2; D remains unclear. This CDR3 spans 14 amino acids. Germline-derived CDR1 and CDR2 are SGHTA and FQGNSA. The V end was cut by 0 bases, the J end by 7 bases, with 12 bases between. CDR3 residues: CASSLARPPGTQYF. DNA of the CDR3: TGTGCCAGCAGCTTAGCGCGCCCCCCTGGGACCCAGTACTTC.

This chain links TRBV29-1 with TRBJ1-2; tentative D call: TRBD1 (5 bases). Germline V gene data show CDR1 as SQVTM and CDR2 as ANQGSEA. The CDR3 length is 13 residues. The ends were cut back, 3 bases at V and 4 bases at J, with 12 bases in the middle. CDR3 DNA: TGCAGCGTTGAGCAGGGATCGAGCTATGGCTACACCTTC. Its protein is CSVEQGSSYGYTF.

The chain is built from TRBV18 and TRBJ1-5, with D unresolved. The CDR3 is made up of 14 amino acids. Germline loops: CDR1 KGHSH, CDR2 LQKENI. Trimming shortened V by 5 bases and J by 3 bases, and 11 bases separated the two germline ends. In nucleotides, the CDR3 is TGTGCCAGCTCAGATAAAAAATCCAATCAGCCCCAGCATTTT. Protein sequence: CASSDKKSNQPQHF.

This clonotype was seen a few times. This chain connects TRBV7-2 to TRBJ2-1, with D possibly TRBD2 on 6 matching bases. Germline-derived CDR1 and CDR2 are SGHTA and FQGNSA. V lost 6 bases and J 9 bases, leaving 9 bases between the germline ends. The CDR3 length is 11 residues. In DNA form, the CDR3 reads TGTGCCAGCAGACGGGACTCTGAGCAGTTCTTC. Translating gives CASRRDSEQFF.

The chain uses TRBV29-1 and TRBJ2-3; D is unresolved. This CDR3 region has 13 residues. Germline V lookup: CDR1 SQVTM, CDR2 ANQGSEA. Between the trimmed V and J ends, which lost 4 bases and 2 bases, there was a span of 10 bases. CDR3 sequence (DNA): TGCAGCGTTGTAGCTCTCCTCACAGATACGCAGTATTTT. It yields the protein CSVVALLTDTQYF.

This clonotype appeared a single time. This rearrangement joins TRBV12-3 or TRBV12-4 to TRBJ2-5, with 7 bases fitting TRBD2. The CDR3 totals 15 residues. V shed 8 bases and J 5 bases; nucleotides not matched to a gene: 14. The CDR3 is CASGVLGGPRETQYF. The CDR3 coding sequence is TGTGCCAGCGGAGTCCTGGGAGGGCCCAGGGAGACCCAGTACTTC.

This clonotype was observed a few times. The chain employs TRBV25-1 and TRBJ2-7, with a possible D match to TRBD1 (6 bases). The CDR3 has 14 residues. Trimming left V 8 bases short and J 0 bases short, with 14 bases between. Per germline, CDR1 MGHDK and CDR2 SYGVNS. The CDR3 loop reads CASQPGDDSYEQYF. The CDR3, as DNA: TGTGCCAGCCAACCAGGGGATGACTCCTACGAGCAGTACTTC.

Concerning this clonotype itself: The junction departs from germline at one end; a sequencing error may be responsible. The chain links TRBV5-1 to TRBJ2-1; D is undetermined. Germline V CDR1 and CDR2: SGHRS, YFSETQ. This CDR3 region has 13 residues. The CDR3 sequence: CAGSLGLNNEQFF. The CDR3 bases are TGCGCCGGCAGCTTGGGCCTAAACAATGAGCAGTTCTTC.

This clonotype was counted only a few times. The rearrangement links TRBV29-1 to TRBJ2-3; D is possibly TRBD2 (5 bases). Germline V gene data show CDR1 as SQVTM and CDR2 as ANQGSEA. V lost 3 bases to trimming and J lost 4 bases, with 8 bases between them. CDR3 length: 12 residues. DNA for the CDR3: TGCAGCGTTGACCCGGGGTCAGATACGCAGTATTTT. Its protein product is CSVDPGSDTQYF.

The J gene is TRBJ2-1, the V gene TRBV20-1; 8 bases are a match to TRBD1. V shed 5 bases, J shed 7 bases, and the junction held 7 bases outside the gene matches. The germline gives CDR1 DFQATT, CDR2 SNEGSKA (reference sequence). The CDR3 is 13 amino acids. The CDR3 DNA is TGCAGTGCTCTCCAGGGGGCGGTAAATGAGCAGTTCTTC. It is translated as CSALQGAVNEQFF.

J is TRBJ2-2 and V is TRBV5-5; D uncertain. The CDR3 loop spans 12 amino acids. V gave up 1 base and J gave up 6 bases, with 4 bases separating them. Germline V gives CDR1 SGHKS, CDR2 YYEKEE (reference sequence). The CDR3 region is CASSLIPGELFF. For the CDR3, the DNA is TGTGCCAGCAGCTTGATCCCCGGGGAGCTGTTTTTT.

The chain couples TRBV7-2 to TRBJ2-4; D remains ambiguous. The J call may be mistaken, given a closer DNA end match to TRBJ2-7. CDR1 and CDR2 (germline): SGHTA, FQGNSA. CDR3 size: 15 residues. The CDR3 region is CASSLLMEVSYEQYF. CDR3 DNA: TGTGCCAGCAGCTTATTAATGGAAGTCTCCTACGAGCAGTACTTC.

The chain employs TRBV7-2 and TRBJ2-5; 14 nucleotides line up with TRBD2. The CDR3 spans 15 residues. J lost 11 bases, V lost 2 bases, and 7 bases had no gene match. Germline assignment: CDR1 SGHTA and CDR2 FQGNSA. The CDR3 nucleotides are TGTGCCAGCAGCTTATCGGGACTAGCGGGAGTTGGGCAGTACTTC. Amino acid sequence: CASSLSGLAGVGQYF.

This chain joins TRBV7-3 and TRBJ2-1; 10 nucleotides align to TRBD2. This CDR3 contains 15 residues. V shed 5 bases and J 6 bases; nucleotides not matched to a gene: 7. Germline CDR1 and CDR2: SGHTA and FQGTGA. The CDR3 sequence: CASSPLAGAANEQFF. The CDR3 bases are TGTGCCAGCAGCCCCCTAGCGGGAGCTGCCAATGAGCAGTTCTTC.

This clonotype turned up a few times. V is TRBV2 and J is TRBJ1-2; 7 bases are shared with TRBD1. The CDR3 runs 12 residues. Germline lookup yields CDR1 SNHLY and CDR2 FYNNEI. Unmatched junction bases numbered 6, after V lost 7 bases and J lost 7 bases. The CDR3 sequence: CASITGASGYTF. CDR3 nucleotides: TGTGCCAGCATCACAGGGGCGTCTGGCTACACCTTC. Complete variable domain (other parts from reference TRBV2 and TRBJ1-2): EPEVTQTPSHQVTQMGQEVILRCVPISNHLYFYWYRQILGQKVEFLVSFYNNEISEKSEIFDDQFSVERPDGSNFTLKIRSTKLEDSAMYFCASITGASGYTFGSGTRLTVV.